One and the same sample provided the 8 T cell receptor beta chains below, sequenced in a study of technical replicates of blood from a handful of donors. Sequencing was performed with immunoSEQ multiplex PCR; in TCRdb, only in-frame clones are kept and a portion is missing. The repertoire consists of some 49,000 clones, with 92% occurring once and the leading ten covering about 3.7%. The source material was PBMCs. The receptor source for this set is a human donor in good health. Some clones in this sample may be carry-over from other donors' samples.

CDR3 in amino acids: CASSTGPDRRNQPQHF. Written as DNA, the CDR3 is TGTGCCAGTAGTACGGGCCCGGACAGACGAAATCAGCCCCAGCATTTT. The chain is built from TRBV19 and TRBJ1-5; the D gene is possibly TRBD1 (6 bases). The V end was cut by 4 bases, the J end by 4 bases, with 17 bases between. Germline loops: CDR1 LNHDA, CDR2 SQIVND (reference sequence). CDR3 length: 16 amino acids.

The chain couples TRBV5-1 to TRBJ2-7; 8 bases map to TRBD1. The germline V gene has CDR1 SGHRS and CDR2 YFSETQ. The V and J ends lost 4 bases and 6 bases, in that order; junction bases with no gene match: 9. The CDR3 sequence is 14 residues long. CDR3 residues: CASSPRTGKTEQYF. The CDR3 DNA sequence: TGCGCCAGCAGCCCTCGGACAGGGAAGACCGAGCAGTACTTC.

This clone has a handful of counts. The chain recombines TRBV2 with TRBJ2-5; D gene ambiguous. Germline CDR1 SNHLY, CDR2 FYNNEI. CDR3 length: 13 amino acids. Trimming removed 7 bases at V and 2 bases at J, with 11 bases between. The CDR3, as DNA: TGTGCCAGCATTGCGCGGTTTCAAGAGACCCAGTACTTC. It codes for CASIARFQETQYF.

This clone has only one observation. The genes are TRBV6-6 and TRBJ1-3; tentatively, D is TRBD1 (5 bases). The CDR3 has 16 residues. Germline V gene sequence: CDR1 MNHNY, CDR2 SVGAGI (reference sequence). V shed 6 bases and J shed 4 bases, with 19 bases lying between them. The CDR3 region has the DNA TGTGCCAGCAGCCGATCTATAGGGGCCGAAGGAAACACCATATATTTT. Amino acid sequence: CASSRSIGAEGNTIYF.

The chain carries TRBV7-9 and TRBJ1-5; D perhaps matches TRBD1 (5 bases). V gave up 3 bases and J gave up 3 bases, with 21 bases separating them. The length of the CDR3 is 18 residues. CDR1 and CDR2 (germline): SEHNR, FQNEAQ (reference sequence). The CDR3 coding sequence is TGTGCCAGCAGCTTCCGAGGGGTTGGGGGAGGTCCCAATCAGCCCCAGCATTTT. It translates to CASSFRGVGGGPNQPQHF.

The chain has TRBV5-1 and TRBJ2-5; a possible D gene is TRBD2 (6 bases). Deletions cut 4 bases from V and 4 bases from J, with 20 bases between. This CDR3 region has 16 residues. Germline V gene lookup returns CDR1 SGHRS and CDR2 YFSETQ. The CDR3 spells CASSLAGRETRETQYF. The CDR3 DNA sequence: TGCGCCAGCAGCCTTGCAGGCCGGGAGACGCGAGAGACCCAGTACTTC.

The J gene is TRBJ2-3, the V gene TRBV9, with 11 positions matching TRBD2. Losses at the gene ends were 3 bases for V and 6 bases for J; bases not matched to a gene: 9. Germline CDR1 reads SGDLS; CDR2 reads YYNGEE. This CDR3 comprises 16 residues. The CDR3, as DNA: TGTGCCAGCAGCGGGATAGCGGGAGGGTCCATCGATACGCAGTATTTT. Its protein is CASSGIAGGSIDTQYF.

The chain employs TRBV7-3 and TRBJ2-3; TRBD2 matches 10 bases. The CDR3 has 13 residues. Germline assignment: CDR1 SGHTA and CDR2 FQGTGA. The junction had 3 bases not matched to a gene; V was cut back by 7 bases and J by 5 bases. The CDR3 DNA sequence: TGTGCCAGCACAGCGGGGGGGCGAGATACGCAGTATTTT. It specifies CASTAGGRDTQYF.